This T cell receptor beta chain was found in a study of blood T cell repertoires in COVID-19. About the research overall: Sample material is recorded as cDNA or gDNA derived from T cells, B-cell-depleted T cells, or PBMCs.

This table comes from immunoSEQ multiplex PCR, and its TCRdb copy is limited to in-frame clones, with some not included. The table shows some 170,000 clones, with around 90% occurring only once. Input material: peripheral blood. The sequence came from a woman between 45 and 65 years old with acute or convalescent COVID-19.

This CDR3 is CASSAPTHRTDTQYF. Written as DNA, the CDR3 is TGTGCCAGCAGCGCCCCTACCCACCGGACAGATACGCAGTATTTT. The genes are TRBV9 and TRBJ2-3; D remains unclear. The CDR3 consists of 15 residues. CDR1 is SGDLS and CDR2 is YYNGEE in the germline V gene. Between the trimmed V and J ends, which lost 3 bases and 3 bases, there was a span of 14 bases.